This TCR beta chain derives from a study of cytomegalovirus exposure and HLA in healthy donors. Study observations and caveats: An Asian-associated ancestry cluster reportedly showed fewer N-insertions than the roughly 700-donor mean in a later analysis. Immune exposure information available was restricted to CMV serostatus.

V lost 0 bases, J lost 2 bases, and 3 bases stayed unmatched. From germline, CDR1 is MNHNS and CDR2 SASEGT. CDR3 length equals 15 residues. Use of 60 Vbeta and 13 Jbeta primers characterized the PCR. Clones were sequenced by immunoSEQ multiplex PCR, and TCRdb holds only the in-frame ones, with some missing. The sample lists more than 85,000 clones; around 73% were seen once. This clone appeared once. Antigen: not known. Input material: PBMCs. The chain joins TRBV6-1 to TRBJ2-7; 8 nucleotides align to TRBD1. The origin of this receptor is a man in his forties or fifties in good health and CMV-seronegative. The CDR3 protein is CASSEAPTGAYEQYF. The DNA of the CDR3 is TGTGCCAGCAGTGAAGCCCCGACAGGGGCCTACGAGCAGTACTTC.